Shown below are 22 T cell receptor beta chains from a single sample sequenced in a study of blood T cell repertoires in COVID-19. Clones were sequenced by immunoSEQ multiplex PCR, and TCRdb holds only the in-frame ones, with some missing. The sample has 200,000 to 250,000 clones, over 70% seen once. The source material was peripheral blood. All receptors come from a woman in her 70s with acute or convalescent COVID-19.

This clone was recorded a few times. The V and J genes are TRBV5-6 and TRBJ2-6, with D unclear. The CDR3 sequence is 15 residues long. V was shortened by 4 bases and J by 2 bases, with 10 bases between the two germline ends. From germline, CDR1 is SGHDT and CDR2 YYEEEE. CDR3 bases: TGTGCCAGCAGCCGTCTGGCGGCTGGGGCCAACGTCCTGACTTTC. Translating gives CASSRLAAGANVLTF.

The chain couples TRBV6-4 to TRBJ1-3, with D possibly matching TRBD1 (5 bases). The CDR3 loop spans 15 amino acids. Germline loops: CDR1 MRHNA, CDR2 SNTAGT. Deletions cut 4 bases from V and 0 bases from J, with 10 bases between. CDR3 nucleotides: TGTGCCAGCAGTGCGGGGGTCTTCTCTGGAAACACCATATATTTT. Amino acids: CASSAGVFSGNTIYF.

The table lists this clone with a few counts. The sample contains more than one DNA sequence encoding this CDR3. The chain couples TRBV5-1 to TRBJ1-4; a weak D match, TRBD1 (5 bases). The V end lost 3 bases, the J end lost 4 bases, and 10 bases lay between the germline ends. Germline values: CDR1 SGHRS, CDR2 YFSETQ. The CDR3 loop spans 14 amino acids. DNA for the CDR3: TGCGCCAGCAGCTCGCAGGGTGGTAATGAAAAACTGTTTTTT. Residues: CASSSQGGNEKLFF.

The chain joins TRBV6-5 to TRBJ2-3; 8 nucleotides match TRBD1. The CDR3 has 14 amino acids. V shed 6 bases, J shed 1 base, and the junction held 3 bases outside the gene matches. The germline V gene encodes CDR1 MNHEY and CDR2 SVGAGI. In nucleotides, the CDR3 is TGTGCCAGCAGCGTGACAGGGGGCACAGATACGCAGTATTTT. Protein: CASSVTGGTDTQYF.

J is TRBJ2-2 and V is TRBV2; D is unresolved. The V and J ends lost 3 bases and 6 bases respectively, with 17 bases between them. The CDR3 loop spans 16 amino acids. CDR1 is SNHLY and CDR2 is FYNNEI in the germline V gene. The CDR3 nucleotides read TGTGCCAGCAGTGAGATACCCGCCGGAGAGGCCGGGGAGCTGTTTTTT. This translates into CASSEIPAGEAGELFF.

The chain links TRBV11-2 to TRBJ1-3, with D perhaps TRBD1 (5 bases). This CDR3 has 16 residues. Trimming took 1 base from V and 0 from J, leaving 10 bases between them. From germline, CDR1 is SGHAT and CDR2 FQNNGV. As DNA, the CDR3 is TGTGCCAGCAGCTTAGTGGGGGGTCGCTCTGGAAACACCATATATTTT. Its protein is CASSLVGGRSGNTIYF.

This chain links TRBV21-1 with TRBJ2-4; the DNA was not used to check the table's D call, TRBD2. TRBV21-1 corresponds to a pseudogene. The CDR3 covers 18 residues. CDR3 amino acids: CASSKVGREVGAKNIQYF. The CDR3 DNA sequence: TGTGCCAGCAGCAAGGTTGGCCGGGAGGTGGGAGCCAAAAACATTCAGTACTTC.

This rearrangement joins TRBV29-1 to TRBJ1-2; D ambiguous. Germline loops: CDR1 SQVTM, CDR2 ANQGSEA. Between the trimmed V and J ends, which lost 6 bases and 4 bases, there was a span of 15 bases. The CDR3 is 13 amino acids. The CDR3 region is CSVAPRLSYGYTF. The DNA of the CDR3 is TGCAGCGTCGCCCCGAGGCTTTCCTATGGCTACACCTTC.

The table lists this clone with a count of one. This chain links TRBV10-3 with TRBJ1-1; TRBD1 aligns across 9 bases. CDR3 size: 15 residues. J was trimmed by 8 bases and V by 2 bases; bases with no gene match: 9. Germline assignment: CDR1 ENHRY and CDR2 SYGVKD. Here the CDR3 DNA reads TGTGCCATCAGTGAGCGACAGGGGGATTCTCCCGAAGCTTTCTTT. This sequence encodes CAISERQGDSPEAFF.

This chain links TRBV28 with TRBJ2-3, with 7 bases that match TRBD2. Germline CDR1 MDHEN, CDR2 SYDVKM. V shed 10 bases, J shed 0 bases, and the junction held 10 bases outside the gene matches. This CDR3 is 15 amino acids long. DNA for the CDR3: TGTGCCACCAGGAGTAGCGGGCCTAGCACAGATACGCAGTATTTT. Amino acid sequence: CATRSSGPSTDTQYF.

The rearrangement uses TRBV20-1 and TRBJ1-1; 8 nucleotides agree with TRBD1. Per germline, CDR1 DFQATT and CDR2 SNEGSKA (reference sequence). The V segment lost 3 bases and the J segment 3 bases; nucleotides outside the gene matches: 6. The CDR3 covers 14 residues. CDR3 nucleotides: TGCAGTGCTAGTCAGGGGGCTGGGGACACTGAAGCTTTCTTT. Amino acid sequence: CSASQGAGDTEAFF.

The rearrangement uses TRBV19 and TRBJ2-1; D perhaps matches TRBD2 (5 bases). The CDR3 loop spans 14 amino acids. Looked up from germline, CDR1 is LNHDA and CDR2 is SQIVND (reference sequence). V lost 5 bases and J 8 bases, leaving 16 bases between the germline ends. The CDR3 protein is CASSLPRLAHEQFF. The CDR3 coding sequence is TGTGCCAGTAGTCTCCCCCGGCTAGCCCATGAGCAGTTCTTC.

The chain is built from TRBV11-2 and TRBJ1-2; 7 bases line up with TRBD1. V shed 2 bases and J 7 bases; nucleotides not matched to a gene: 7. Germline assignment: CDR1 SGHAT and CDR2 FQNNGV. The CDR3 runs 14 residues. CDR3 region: CASSLLGGEGGYTF. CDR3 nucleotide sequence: TGTGCCAGCAGCTTATTAGGGGGCGAGGGTGGCTACACCTTC.

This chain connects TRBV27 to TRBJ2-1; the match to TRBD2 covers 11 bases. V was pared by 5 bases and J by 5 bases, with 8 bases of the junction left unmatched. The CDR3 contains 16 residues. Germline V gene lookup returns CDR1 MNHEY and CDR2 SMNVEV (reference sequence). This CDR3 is CASSPLAGGAHNEQFF. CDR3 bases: TGTGCCAGCAGTCCATTAGCGGGAGGGGCCCACAATGAGCAGTTCTTC.

CDR3 DNA sequence: TGTGCCTGGTACAGGGGCCGCGTGAACACTGAAGCTTTCTTT. Amino acid sequence: CAWYRGRVNTEAFF. This chain uses TRBV30 with TRBJ1-1, with 7 bases that match TRBD1. Losses at the gene ends were 5 bases for V and 0 bases for J; bases not matched to a gene: 6. Germline V gives CDR1 GTSNPN, CDR2 SVGIG (reference sequence). The CDR3 is 14 residues long.

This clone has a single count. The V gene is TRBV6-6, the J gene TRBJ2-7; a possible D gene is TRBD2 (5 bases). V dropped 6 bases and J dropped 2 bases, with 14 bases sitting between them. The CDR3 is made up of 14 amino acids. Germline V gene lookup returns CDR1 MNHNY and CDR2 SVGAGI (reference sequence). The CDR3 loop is CASRTGITTYEQYF. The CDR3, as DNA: TGTGCCAGCAGGACCGGGATAACCACCTACGAGCAGTACTTC.

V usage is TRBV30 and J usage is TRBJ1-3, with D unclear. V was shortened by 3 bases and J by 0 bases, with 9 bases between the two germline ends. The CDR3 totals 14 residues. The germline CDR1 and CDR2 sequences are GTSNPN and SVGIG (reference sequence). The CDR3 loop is CAWRLPGSGNTIYF. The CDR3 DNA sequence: TGTGCCTGGAGATTACCGGGCTCTGGAAACACCATATATTTT.

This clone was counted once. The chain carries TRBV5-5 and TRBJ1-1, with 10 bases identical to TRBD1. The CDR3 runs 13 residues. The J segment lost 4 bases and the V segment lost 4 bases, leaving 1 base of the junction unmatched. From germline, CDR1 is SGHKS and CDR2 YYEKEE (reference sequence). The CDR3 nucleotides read TGTGCCAGCAGCGGACAGGGGGTCACTGAAGCTTTCTTT. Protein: CASSGQGVTEAFF.

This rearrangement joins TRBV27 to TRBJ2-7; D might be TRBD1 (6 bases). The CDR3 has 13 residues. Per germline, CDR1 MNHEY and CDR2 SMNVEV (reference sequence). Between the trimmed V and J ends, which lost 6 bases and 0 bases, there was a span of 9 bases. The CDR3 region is CASSFRGSYEQYF. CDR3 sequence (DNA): TGTGCCAGCAGCTTCAGGGGCTCCTACGAGCAGTACTTC.

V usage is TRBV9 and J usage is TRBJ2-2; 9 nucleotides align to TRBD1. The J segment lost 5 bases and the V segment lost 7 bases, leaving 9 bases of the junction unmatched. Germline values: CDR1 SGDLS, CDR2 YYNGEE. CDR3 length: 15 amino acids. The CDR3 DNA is TGTGCCAGCTATCCCGGGACAGGGTATACCGGGGAGCTGTTTTTT. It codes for CASYPGTGYTGELFF. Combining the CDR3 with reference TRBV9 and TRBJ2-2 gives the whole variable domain DSGVTQTPKHLITATGQRVTLRCSPRSGDLSVYWYQQSLDQGLQFLIQYYNGEERAKGNILERFSAQQFPDLHSELNLSSLELGDSALYFCASYPGTGYTGELFFGEGSRLTVL.

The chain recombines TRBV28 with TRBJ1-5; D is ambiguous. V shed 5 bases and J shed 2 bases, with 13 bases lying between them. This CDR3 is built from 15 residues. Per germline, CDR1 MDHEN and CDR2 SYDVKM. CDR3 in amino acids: CASSPGEGRNQPQHF. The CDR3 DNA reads TGTGCCAGCAGTCCCGGGGAGGGCCGCAATCAGCCCCAGCATTTT.

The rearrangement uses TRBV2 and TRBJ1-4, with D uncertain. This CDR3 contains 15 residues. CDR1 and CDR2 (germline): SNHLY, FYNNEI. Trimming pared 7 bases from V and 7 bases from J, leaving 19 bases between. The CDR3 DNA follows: TGTGCCAGCAAACGGGATCCTGGGCGAGGTGAAAAACTGTTTTTT. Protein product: CASKRDPGRGEKLFF.